Listed below are T cell receptor beta chains from one sample, sequenced in a study of cytomegalovirus exposure and HLA in healthy donors. The data were produced by immunoSEQ multiplex PCR, yet TCRdb's version contains in-frame clones alone and is incomplete. The sample contains 120,000 or so clones, roughly 89% of which appear only once. What was sequenced was PBMCs. The receptors were sampled from a woman aged 18-29 years in good health and CMV-seronegative. The CDR3 runs from the conserved cysteine through the conserved F or W. D genes are given only for firm matches. Clone size is shown for a subset of rows, as once, few, many or a class of expanded clone.

v_call,j_call,d_call,clone_size,cdr3_nt,cdr3_aa
TRBV19,TRBJ2-2,NA,NA,TGTGCCAGTTCCGGACCGGGAAGTAGTACCGGGGAGCTGTTTTTT,CASSGPGSSTGELFF
TRBV5-6,TRBJ2-3,TRBD1,NA,TGTGCCAGCAGCTTGCGGAGCGGGACAGGGTATTTGAATACGCAGTATTTT,CASSLRSGTGYLNTQYF
TRBV6-6,TRBJ1-5,TRBD1,NA,TGTGCCAGCAGCCGCTACAGGGGCCAGCCCCAGCATTTT,CASSRYRGQPQHF
TRBV4-2,TRBJ2-7,NA,NA,TGTGCCAGCAGCCCTAGCCCCGGGAAGTCCTACGAGCAGTACTTC,CASSPSPGKSYEQYF
TRBV30,TRBJ2-1,TRBD2,NA,TGTGCCTGTAGGACTAGCGGGGGGTCCGATGAGCAGTTCTTC,CACRTSGGSDEQFF
TRBV29-1,TRBJ1-1,NA,NA,TGCAGCGTTTCCGGGACGGGGGACACTGAAGCTTTCTTT,CSVSGTGDTEAFF
TRBV19,TRBJ2-2,TRBD1,few,TGTGCCAGTAGTATTAACAGGGGCGTTACCGGGGAGCTGTTTTTT,CASSINRGVTGELFF
TRBV11-3,TRBJ2-2,NA,NA,TGTGCCAGCAGCTTAGTCACAGGTTCAGGAGGGGAGCTGTTTTTT,CASSLVTGSGGELFF
TRBV10-3,TRBJ2-5,TRBD1,NA,TGTGCCATCAGTGCCCGGGACAGCGAAGAGACCCAGTACTTC,CAISARDSEETQYF
TRBV6-5,TRBJ2-7,TRBD2,many,TGTGCCAGCAGGACGGGGACTAGCGGATTCTACGAGCAGTACTTC,CASRTGTSGFYEQYF
TRBV7-2,TRBJ2-3,TRBD2,NA,TGTGCCAGCAGCTTAAGGGTGGGAGGGAGCACAGATACGCAGTATTTT,CASSLRVGGSTDTQYF
TRBV29-1,TRBJ1-2,NA,NA,TGCAGCGTTGGGTACAGAGATGGCTACACCTTC,CSVGYRDGYTF
TRBV27,TRBJ2-3,TRBD1,NA,TGTGCCAGCAGTACACAGGGGCCCCGAGTAGGTACGCAGTATTTT,CASSTQGPRVGTQYF
TRBV18,TRBJ1-2,TRBD1,NA,TGTGCCAGCTCACCGAACACCGAGGTGACAGGGCATCTGGGTGGCTACACCTTC,CASSPNTEVTGHLGGYTF
TRBV7-9,TRBJ1-5,NA,NA,TGTGCCAGCAGCTTAGGAGTTGTAGGAGAGCCCCAGCATTTT,CASSLGVVGEPQHF
TRBV6-6,TRBJ1-1,TRBD1,NA,TGTGCCAGCAGTTACGGACAGGGGAGGAACACTGAAGCTTTCTTT,CASSYGQGRNTEAFF
TRBV4-3,TRBJ1-5,NA,NA,TGCGCCAGCAGCCAAGACCCCCTTCAGCCCCAGCATTTT,CASSQDPLQPQHF
TRBV7-2,TRBJ2-7,TRBD2,once,TGTGCCAGCAGCCCGGCTGGGGGGGGTTCCTACGAGCAGTACTTC,CASSPAGGGSYEQYF
TRBV29-1,TRBJ1-1,NA,NA,TGCAGCGTTACCGGGTTTAACACTGAAGCTTTCTTT,CSVTGFNTEAFF
TRBV2,TRBJ2-7,TRBD1,NA,TGTGCCAGCAGTTCGGGACAGGGATCCTACGAGCAGTACTTC,CASSSGQGSYEQYF
TRBV30,TRBJ1-4,NA,NA,TGTGCCTGGAGCGAAAACAGGGAATTGCTGTTTTTT,CAWSENRELLFF
TRBV19,TRBJ1-2,TRBD1,NA,TGTGCCAGTAGTATAACCGGGACAGCCATATATGGCTACACCTTC,CASSITGTAIYGYTF
TRBV6-5,TRBJ2-1,TRBD1,once,TGTGCCAGCAGTGACGGACAGGGGTGGGATGAGCAGTTCTTC,CASSDGQGWDEQFF
TRBV27,TRBJ2-2,NA,NA,TGTGCCAGCAGGCCCATAGGGACATCCCTAGCCGGGGAGCTGTTTTTT,CASRPIGTSLAGELFF
TRBV14,TRBJ2-1,TRBD1,few,TGTGCCAGCAGCCATACAGGGGGCTCCTACAATGAGCAGTTCTTC,CASSHTGGSYNEQFF
TRBV4-1,TRBJ2-1,TRBD2,NA,TGCGCCAGCAGCCAAGATCTGGGGCTAGCGGGTGAGCAGTTCTTC,CASSQDLGLAGEQFF
TRBV18,TRBJ1-3,NA,NA,TGTGCCAGCTCACCTGGGACATCTTCTGGAAACACCATATATTTT,CASSPGTSSGNTIYF
TRBV28,TRBJ1-1,NA,NA,TGTGCCAGCAGTCTATTATCGGGGGAAGGCACTGAAGCTTTCTTT,CASSLLSGEGTEAFF
TRBV14,TRBJ1-1,NA,NA,TGTGCCAGCAGCCAAACGACAGAGTCACAAGCTTTCTTT,CASSQTTESQAFF
TRBV29-1,TRBJ1-1,NA,NA,TGCAGCGTTGTGAGCACTGAAGCTTTCTTT,CSVVSTEAFF
TRBV5-1,TRBJ1-1,TRBD1,once,TGCGCCAGCAGCCCAGACGGACAGGGGGCTGCTTGGACTGAAGCTTTCTTT,CASSPDGQGAAWTEAFF
TRBV14,TRBJ1-2,NA,NA,TGTGCCAGCAGCCAAGCAGGGTTTGGGGGCTACACCTTC,CASSQAGFGGYTF
TRBV29-1,TRBJ2-6,NA,NA,TGCAGCGTTGAGGCAGACTCTGGGGCCAACGTCCTGACTTTC,CSVEADSGANVLTF
TRBV6-5,TRBJ2-1,NA,once,TGTGCCAGCAGTTATCCCGGGACTTTACACAATGAGCAGTTCTTC,CASSYPGTLHNEQFF
TRBV9,TRBJ1-1,NA,NA,TGTGCCACCCTGATCGGGACTGAAGCTTTCTTT,CATLIGTEAFF
TRBV2,TRBJ1-4,NA,NA,TGTGCCAGCAGTCTACAGGGAGTGTTTGTCGGGCTGTTTTTT,CASSLQGVFVGLFF
TRBV4-2,TRBJ1-1,TRBD1,NA,TGTGCCAGCAGCCAAGCCCGGACAGGGAACACTGAAGCTTTCTTT,CASSQARTGNTEAFF
TRBV5-1,TRBJ2-2,TRBD2,NA,TGCGCCAGCAGCTTGGTCGCGGGAGACCTCACCGGGGAGCTGTTTTTT,CASSLVAGDLTGELFF
TRBV19,TRBJ2-1,TRBD2,NA,TGTGCCTGCTCAGGGGCGGGGGGGTTTGGCCCCTACAATGAGCAGTTCTTC,CACSGAGGFGPYNEQFF
TRBV29-1,TRBJ2-2,NA,NA,TGCAGCGTTGAAGATTCACGGTCCAACACCGGGGAGCTGTTTTTT,CSVEDSRSNTGELFF
TRBV11-3,TRBJ2-1,TRBD1,NA,TGTGCCAGCAGCTTTATCGGACAGGGGACTAATGAGCAGTTCTTC,CASSFIGQGTNEQFF
TRBV19,TRBJ2-1,TRBD2,NA,TGTGCCAGTAGTATAGTGGGACTAGCGGGATATAATGAGCAGTTCTTC,CASSIVGLAGYNEQFF
TRBV21-1,TRBJ2-2,NA,NA,TGTGCCAGCAGCAAAGCTTCGGACAGGGCGAAGGGCGGGGAGCTGTTTTTT,CASSKASDRAKGGELFF
TRBV4-3,TRBJ2-1,TRBD2,once,TGCGCCAGCAGCCAAGATTGGCTAGCGGGAGCAGAGCAGTTCTTC,CASSQDWLAGAEQFF
TRBV6-5,TRBJ2-1,TRBD2,NA,TGTGCCAGCAGTTACTCAGCGGGAGGGCCCCAGGGTGAGCAGTTCTTC,CASSYSAGGPQGEQFF
TRBV19,TRBJ1-3,NA,NA,TGTGCCAGTAGTATATTCCTCGGGAGCCACTCTGGAAACACCATATATTTT,CASSIFLGSHSGNTIYF
TRBV2,TRBJ1-5,TRBD1,once,TGTGCCAGCATGGGCAGGGGGAAAGCTCAGCCCCAGCATTTT,CASMGRGKAQPQHF
TRBV6-6,TRBJ1-1,NA,once,TGTGCCAGCAGTTATCCTGACAGGCCTGAAGCTTTCTTT,CASSYPDRPEAFF
TRBV6-1,TRBJ2-2,TRBD1,NA,TGTGCCAGCAGGGACAGGGAGAACACCGGGGAGCTGTTTTTT,CASRDRENTGELFF
TRBV25-1,TRBJ2-7,NA,NA,TGTGCCAGTGCAGGGTTTGACGAGCAGTGCTTC,CASAGFDEQCF
TRBV7-2,TRBJ1-2,TRBD1,NA,TGTGCCAGCAGCCCCATGACAGGGACTTGGTATGGCTACACCTTC,CASSPMTGTWYGYTF
TRBV2,TRBJ1-1,TRBD1,NA,TGTGCCAGCAGTGGTTTTGGGCAGGGGGTGACCAACACTGAAGCTTTCTTT,CASSGFGQGVTNTEAFF